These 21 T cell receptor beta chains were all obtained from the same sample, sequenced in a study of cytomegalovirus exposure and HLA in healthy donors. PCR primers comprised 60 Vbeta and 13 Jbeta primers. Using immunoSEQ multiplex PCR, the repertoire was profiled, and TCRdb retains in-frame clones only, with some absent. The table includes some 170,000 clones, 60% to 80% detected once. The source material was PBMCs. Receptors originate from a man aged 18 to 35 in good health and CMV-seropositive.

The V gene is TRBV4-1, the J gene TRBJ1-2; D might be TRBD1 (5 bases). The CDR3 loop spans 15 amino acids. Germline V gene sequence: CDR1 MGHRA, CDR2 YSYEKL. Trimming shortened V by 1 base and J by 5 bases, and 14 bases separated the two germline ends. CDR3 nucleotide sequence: TGCGCCAGCAGCCAAGTAGGAGGGGAAAGGTATGGCTACACCTTC. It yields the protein CASSQVGGERYGYTF.

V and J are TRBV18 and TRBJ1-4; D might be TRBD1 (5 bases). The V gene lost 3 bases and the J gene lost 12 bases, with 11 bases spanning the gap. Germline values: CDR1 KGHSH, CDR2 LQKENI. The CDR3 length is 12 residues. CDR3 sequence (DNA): TGTGCCAGCTCACCCTCGACAGCCGAACTGTTTTTT. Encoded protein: CASSPSTAELFF.

The CDR3, as DNA: TGTGCCAGCAGTGAAAGGACAGGGGGCCTGCGTTCACCCCTCCACTTT. It translates to CASSERTGGLRSPLHF. This sequence joins TRBV6-1 and TRBJ1-6, with 11 bases matching TRBD1. J was trimmed by 9 bases and V by 2 bases; bases with no gene match: 6. Germline V lookup: CDR1 MNHNS, CDR2 SASEGT. CDR3 length: 16 residues.

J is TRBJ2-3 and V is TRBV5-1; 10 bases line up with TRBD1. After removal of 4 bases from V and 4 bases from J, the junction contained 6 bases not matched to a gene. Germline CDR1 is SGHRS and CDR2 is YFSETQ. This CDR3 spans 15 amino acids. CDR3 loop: CASSPRDRGADTQYF. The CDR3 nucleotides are TGCGCCAGCAGCCCCCGGGACAGGGGAGCAGATACGCAGTATTTT.

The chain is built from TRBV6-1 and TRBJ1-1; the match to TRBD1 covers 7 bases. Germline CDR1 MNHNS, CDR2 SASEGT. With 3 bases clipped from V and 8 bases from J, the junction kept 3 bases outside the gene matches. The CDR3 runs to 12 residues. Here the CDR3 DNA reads TGTGCCAGCAGTGACTGGACAGGCGAAGCTTTCTTT. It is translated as CASSDWTGEAFF.

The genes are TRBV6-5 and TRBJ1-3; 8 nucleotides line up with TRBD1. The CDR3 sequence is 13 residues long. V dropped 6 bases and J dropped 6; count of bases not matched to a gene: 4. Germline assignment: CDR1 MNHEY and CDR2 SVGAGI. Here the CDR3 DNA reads TGTGCCAGCAGCCGGGACAGGTCAAACACCATATATTTT. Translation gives CASSRDRSNTIYF.

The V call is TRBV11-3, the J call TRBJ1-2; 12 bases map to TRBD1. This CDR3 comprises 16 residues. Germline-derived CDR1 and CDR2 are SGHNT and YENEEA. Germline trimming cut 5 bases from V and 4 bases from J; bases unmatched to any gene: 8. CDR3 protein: CASSPPGTGGLYGYTF. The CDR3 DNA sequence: TGTGCCAGCAGCCCCCCCGGGACAGGGGGCCTCTATGGCTACACCTTC.

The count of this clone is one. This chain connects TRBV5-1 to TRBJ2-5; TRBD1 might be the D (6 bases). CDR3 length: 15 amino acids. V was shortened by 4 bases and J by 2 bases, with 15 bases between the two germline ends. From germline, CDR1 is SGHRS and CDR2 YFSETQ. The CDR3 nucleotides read TGCGCCAGCAGCCCCGGACAGATGAGACAAGAGACCCAGTACTTC. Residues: CASSPGQMRQETQYF.

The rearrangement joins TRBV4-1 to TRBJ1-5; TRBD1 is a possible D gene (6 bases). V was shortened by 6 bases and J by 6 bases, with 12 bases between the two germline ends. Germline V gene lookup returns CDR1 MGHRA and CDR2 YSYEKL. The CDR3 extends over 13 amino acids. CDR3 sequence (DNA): TGCGCCAGCAGTCAGGGGTACGCTCAGCCCCAGCATTTT. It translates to CASSQGYAQPQHF.

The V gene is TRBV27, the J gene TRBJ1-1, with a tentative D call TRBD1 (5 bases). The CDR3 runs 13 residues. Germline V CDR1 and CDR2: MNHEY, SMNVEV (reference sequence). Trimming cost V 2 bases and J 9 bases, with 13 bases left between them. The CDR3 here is CASSLMKRGKAFF. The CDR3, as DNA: TGTGCCAGCAGTTTAATGAAAAGGGGAAAAGCTTTCTTT.

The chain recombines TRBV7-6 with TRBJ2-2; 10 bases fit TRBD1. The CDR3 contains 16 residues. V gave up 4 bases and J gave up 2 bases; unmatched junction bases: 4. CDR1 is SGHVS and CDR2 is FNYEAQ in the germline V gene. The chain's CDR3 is CASSWGQGSNTGELFF. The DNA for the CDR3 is TGTGCCAGCAGCTGGGGACAGGGGTCCAACACCGGGGAGCTGTTTTTT.

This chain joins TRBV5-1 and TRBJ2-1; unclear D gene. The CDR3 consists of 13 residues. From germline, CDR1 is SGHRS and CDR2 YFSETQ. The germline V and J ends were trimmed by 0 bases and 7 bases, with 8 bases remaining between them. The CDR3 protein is CASSLGIGNEQFF. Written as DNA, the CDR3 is TGCGCCAGCAGCTTGGGGATCGGGAATGAGCAGTTCTTC.

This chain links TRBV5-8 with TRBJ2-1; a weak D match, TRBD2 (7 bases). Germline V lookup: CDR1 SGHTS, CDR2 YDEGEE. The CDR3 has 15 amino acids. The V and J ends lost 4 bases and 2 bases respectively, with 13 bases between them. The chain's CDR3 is CASSPLGGAYNEQFF. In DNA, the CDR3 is TGTGCCAGCAGCCCCTTAGGGGGGGCCTACAATGAGCAGTTCTTC.

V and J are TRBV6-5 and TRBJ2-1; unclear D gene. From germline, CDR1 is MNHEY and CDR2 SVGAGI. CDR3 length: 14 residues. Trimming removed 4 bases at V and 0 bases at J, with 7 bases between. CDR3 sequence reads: CASSSLYSYNEQFF. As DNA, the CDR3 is TGTGCCAGCAGTTCCCTCTACTCCTACAATGAGCAGTTCTTC.

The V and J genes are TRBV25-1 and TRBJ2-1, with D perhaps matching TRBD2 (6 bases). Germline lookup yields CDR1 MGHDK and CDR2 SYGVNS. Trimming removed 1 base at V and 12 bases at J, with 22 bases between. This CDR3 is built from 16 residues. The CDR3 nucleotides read TGTGCCAGCAGTGAATGGGGGGAGACTAAGGAGAGGCGGCAGTTCTTC. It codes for CASSEWGETKERRQFF.

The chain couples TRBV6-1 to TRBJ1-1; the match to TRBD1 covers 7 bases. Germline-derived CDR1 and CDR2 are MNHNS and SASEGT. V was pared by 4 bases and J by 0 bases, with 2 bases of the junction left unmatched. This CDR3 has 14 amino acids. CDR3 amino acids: CASSGDRLNTEAFF. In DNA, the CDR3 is TGTGCCAGCAGTGGGGACAGATTGAACACTGAAGCTTTCTTT.

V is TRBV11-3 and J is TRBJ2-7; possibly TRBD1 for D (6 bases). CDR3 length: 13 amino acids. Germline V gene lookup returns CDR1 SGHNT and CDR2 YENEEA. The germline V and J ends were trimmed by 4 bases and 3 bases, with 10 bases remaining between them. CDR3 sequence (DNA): TGTGCCAGCAGCTCCCGGGACAACTACGAGCAGTACGTC. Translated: CASSSRDNYEQYV.

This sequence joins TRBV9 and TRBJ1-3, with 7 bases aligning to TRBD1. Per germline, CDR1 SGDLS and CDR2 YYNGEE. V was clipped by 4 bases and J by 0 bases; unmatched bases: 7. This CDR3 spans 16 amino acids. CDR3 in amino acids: CASSLTGTSSGNTIYF. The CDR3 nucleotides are TGTGCCAGCAGCCTGACAGGGACTAGCTCTGGAAACACCATATATTTT.

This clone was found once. CDR3 amino acids: CASSDRGRNEKLFF. CDR3 nucleotides: TGTGCCAGTAGCGACAGGGGGCGAAATGAAAAACTGTTTTTT. The chain links TRBV19 to TRBJ1-4; 10 bases align to TRBD1. The junction had 3 bases not matched to a gene; V was cut back by 6 bases and J by 5 bases. The germline CDR1 and CDR2 sequences are LNHDA and SQIVND (reference sequence). CDR3 size: 14 residues.

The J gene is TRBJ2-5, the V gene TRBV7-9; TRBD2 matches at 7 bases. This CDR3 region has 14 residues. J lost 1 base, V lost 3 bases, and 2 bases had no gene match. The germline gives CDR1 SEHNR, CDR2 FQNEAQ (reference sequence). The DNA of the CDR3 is TGTGCCAGCAGCTTCTCGGGGGGCCAAGAGACCCAGTACTTC. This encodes CASSFSGGQETQYF.

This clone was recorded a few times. CDR3: CASSPGLAGEQFF. CDR3 in DNA: TGTGCCAGCAGCCCGGGACTAGCCGGTGAGCAGTTCTTC. The V and J genes are TRBV7-3 and TRBJ2-1, with 9 bases lining up with TRBD2. Germline-derived CDR1 and CDR2 are SGHTA and FQGTGA. This CDR3 is 13 amino acids long. Germline trimming cut 5 bases from V and 9 bases from J; bases unmatched to any gene: 5.